Detailed here is one T cell receptor (beta chain). No antigen is known for it. One base away there is no much larger clone; base qualities are not given. Trimming removed 8 bases from V and 5 bases from J; the gene matches leave 17 bases unexplained. The germline V gene yields LGHNA for CDR1 and YNFKEQ for CDR2. The CDR3, cysteine through phenylalanine, is 17 amino acids long. Here the CDR3 DNA is all that survives: 51 bases in frame from base 1. The time point label here, explained by the study, means: 100 days after allo-HCT. Blood from recipients was drawn roughly 28 days before transplant, then again at days 30, 100 and 180 after transplant. Nuclei Lysis Solution was used to extract genomic DNA from fresh or cryopreserved unfractionated peripheral blood mononuclear cells. This sample was included in a study of T cell clonotyping in hematopoietic cell transplantation listed by TCRdb under 2021. Context from the whole study: The study collected 135 blood samples from approximately 35 consecutive transplant recipients and their related donors. Patients were recruited between late 2015 and January 2017 and followed until late 2020 or death. Overall study results and their limits: After transplant, TCR diversity in recipients dropped, and pathologically expanded clonotypes increased progressively from day 30 to day 180. The sample size was limited, and CD4 and CD8 repertoire contributions could not be separated because cells were not sorted. Recipient repertoires showed only a small fraction of overlap with donor repertoires, and over 97% appeared de novo at the given depth. Broader TCR repertoire diversity after transplant was predicted by Inverse Simpson Index values from donors and from recipients before transplant.

The immunoSEQ assay, a bias-controlled multiplex PCR using V- and J-specific primers, was used to amplify TCR beta CDR3 regions from genomic DNA. In a second PCR step, the CDR3 amplicons were tagged with a proprietary barcode plus Illumina adapter sequences. CDR3 libraries were sequenced on an Illumina MiSeq instrument. Under the source paper's analysis protocol: immunoSEQ Analyzer 3.0 was used for export and quality control, with R Bioconductor and Immunarch used for downstream analyses. Only productive rearrangements within the normalized downsampled data set were used in the calculation of repertoire metrics. In the normalized cohort, a clonotype counted as pathologically expanded if the clonotype was larger than 5 templates. The Inverse Simpson Index was used to measure repertoire diversity. To capture all clonotypes, the CMV-specificity analyses were run on the non-normalized data set. Imported from immuneACCESS, the table was reduced by TCRdb to in-frame sequences with V and J called. These copies leave out some clones; in studies compared against another copy, an unresolved V gene accounts for under half, and the cause of the remainder is not known. V and J calls plus clone size are reproduced from that table; the DNA served to infer D and trimming. The sample table shows some 29,000 clones, and about 90% are seen once. Approximately 12% of the sample belongs to the ten largest clones.

This TCR was recovered from a female patient aged 50 to 60 who had an allogeneic stem cell transplant from a related donor, so the T cells may come from the graft donor. Some clones in this sample may be carry-over from other donors' samples. The sequencing here drew on PBMCs, taken 100 days after allogeneic stem cell transplant. The sequence links TRBV4-2 to TRBJ2-5; 10 junctional bases match TRBD2. The nucleotides read TGTGCCAGCTCCCCCGAGGGGCTAGCGGGGGAGGGGGAGACCCAGTACTTC. It specifies CASSPEGLAGEGETQYF.